The 2 T cell receptor beta chains presented below share a single source sample, sequenced in a study of CD8+ T cells in alopecia areata. The treatment is: oral pan-JAK inhibitor, 5-10 mg twice daily. The sequencing template was cDNA reverse transcribed from extracted RNA. Some clones are missing from TCRdb's copy, which holds only in-frame ones; the method was immunoSEQ multiplex PCR. The table has about 190,000 clones, approximately 67% seen once. The input for sequencing was CD4+ T cells sorted from blood, taken around week 47, from a patient treated with tofacitinib. Receptor source: a human donor with alopecia areata.

Comment on this clone: Other nucleotide sequences in the sample specify the same CDR3. J is TRBJ1-2 and V is TRBV30, with D possibly matching TRBD1 (6 bases). Germline-derived CDR1 and CDR2 are GTSNPN and SVGIG (reference sequence). Trimming pared 1 base from V and 5 bases from J, leaving 8 bases between. The CDR3 has 12 residues. CDR3 coding DNA: TGTGCCTGGAGTGGGCAGGGGTATGGCTACACCTTC. Translation gives CAWSGQGYGYTF. Full variable domain (outside the CDR3, taken from reference TRBV30 and TRBJ1-2): SQTIHQWPATLVQPVGSPLSLECTVEGTSNPNLYWYRQAAGRGLQLLFYSVGIGQISSEVPQNLSASRPQDRQFILSSKKLLLSDSGFYLCAWSGQGYGYTFGSGTRLTVV.

The gene calls are TRBV30 and TRBJ1-4; D is ambiguous. Germline values: CDR1 GTSNPN, CDR2 SVGIG (reference sequence). V lost 2 bases to trimming and J lost 5 bases, with 9 bases between them. The CDR3 length is 13 residues. The CDR3 sequence is CAWSRRRNEKLFF. The CDR3 DNA reads TGTGCCTGGAGTCGTAGGAGGAATGAAAAACTGTTTTTT.